The present TCR beta chain was sequenced within a study of blood T cell repertoires in COVID-19. Only in-frame clones appear in the TCRdb table, and some are missing; sequencing was by immunoSEQ multiplex PCR. The table includes 75,000 to 85,000 clones, 80% to 90% detected once. The germline V and J ends were trimmed by 0 bases and 0 bases, with 10 bases remaining between them. This CDR3 has 16 amino acids. CDR1 is SGHRS, CDR2 YFSETQ, per germline. Specimen: peripheral blood. V usage is TRBV5-1 and J usage is TRBJ1-5; no reliable D call. This clonotype was obtained from a man between 45 and 60 years old with active COVID-19. CDR3 residues: CASSLDGRHSNQPQHF. The CDR3 DNA is TGCGCCAGCAGCTTGGACGGCAGACATAGCAATCAGCCCCAGCATTTT.